These 32 T cell receptor beta chains came from one sample sequenced in a study of blood T cell repertoires in COVID-19. Using immunoSEQ multiplex PCR, the repertoire was profiled, and TCRdb retains in-frame clones only, with some absent. Of 250,000 or so clones listed, 86% are singletons. The sequenced material came from peripheral blood. The receptor source for this set is a man aged 40-50 years with active or convalescent COVID-19.

The chain couples TRBV2 to TRBJ1-2; the match to TRBD1 covers 7 bases. V trimming: 5 bases; J trimming: 8 bases; junction bases outside the gene matches: 8. Per germline, CDR1 SNHLY and CDR2 FYNNEI. The CDR3 has 13 residues. CDR3 residues: CASSPRGNEGYTF. The CDR3, as DNA: TGTGCCAGCAGTCCCAGGGGGAATGAGGGCTACACCTTC.

This chain connects TRBV3-1 (or the pseudogene TRBV3-2) to TRBJ2-6, with D tentatively TRBD2 (6 bases). V was cut by 0 bases and J by 0 bases, with 12 bases left in between. Germline lookup yields CDR1 LGHDT and CDR2 YNNKEL (reference sequence). This CDR3 contains 18 residues. CDR3 in DNA: TGTGCCAGCAGCCAAGATGGCCAGGGAGGCTCTGGGGCCAACGTCCTGACTTTC. It translates to CASSQDGQGGSGANVLTF.

The chain uses TRBV29-1 and TRBJ1-2; 10 bases align to TRBD1. The CDR3 sequence is 13 residues long. Looked up from germline, CDR1 is SQVTM and CDR2 is ANQGSEA. Trimming removed 2 bases from V and 4 bases from J; junction bases left unmatched: 1. CDR3 in amino acids: CSVERDRGYGYTF. The CDR3, as DNA: TGCAGCGTTGAAAGGGACAGGGGCTATGGCTACACCTTC.

V gene TRBV28 combines with J gene TRBJ2-7; the D is unclear. Trimming removed 3 bases at V and 5 bases at J, with 5 bases between. Germline V gene data show CDR1 as MDHEN and CDR2 as SYDVKM. CDR3 size: 11 residues. The CDR3: CASSFLHEQYF. The CDR3 DNA reads as TGTGCCAGCAGTTTTCTCCACGAGCAGTACTTC.

The rearrangement links TRBV27 to TRBJ2-1, with 11 nucleotides matching TRBD2. The CDR3 spans 14 residues. V lost 8 bases and J lost 8; bases outside the gene matches: 8. In germline, CDR1 is MNHEY, CDR2 SMNVEV (reference sequence). The CDR3 loop reads CASGQLAGAHEQFF. CDR3 in DNA: TGTGCCAGCGGGCAACTAGCGGGAGCTCATGAGCAGTTCTTC.

The V and J genes are TRBV9 and TRBJ2-3, with TRBD2 matching 7 bases. J was trimmed by 2 bases and V by 4 bases; bases with no gene match: 7. Germline CDR1 is SGDLS and CDR2 is YYNGEE. This CDR3 comprises 15 residues. In nucleotides, the CDR3 is TGTGCCAGCAGCCTAACTAGCGCCAACACAGATACGCAGTATTTT. It specifies CASSLTSANTDTQYF.

The rearrangement uses TRBV6-5 and TRBJ2-3, with D possibly being TRBD1 (5 bases). This CDR3 has 16 residues. Looked up from germline, CDR1 is MNHEY and CDR2 is SVGAGI. Trimming pared 0 bases from V and 6 bases from J, leaving 16 bases between. The CDR3: CASSYSNPRVGDTQYF. CDR3 DNA: TGTGCCAGCAGTTACTCGAATCCCAGGGTGGGCGATACGCAGTATTTT.

V usage is TRBV5-6 and J usage is TRBJ1-4; 8 bases map to TRBD1. This CDR3 region has 14 residues. Germline loops: CDR1 SGHDT, CDR2 YYEEEE. V lost 3 bases to trimming and J lost 10 bases; unmatched junction nucleotides: 8. This CDR3 is CASSSDREVGKLFF. DNA of the CDR3: TGTGCCAGCAGCTCGGACAGGGAGGTGGGAAAACTGTTTTTT.

This chain uses TRBV24-1 with TRBJ2-1, with TRBD1 matching over 9 bases. The V gene's germline CDR1 is KGHDR and CDR2 SFDVKD. V trimming: 6 bases; J trimming: 8 bases; junction bases outside the gene matches: 13. There are 16 residues in the CDR3. This CDR3 reads CATSRSRDREQDEQFF. The CDR3 DNA reads as TGTGCCACCAGTCGGAGCCGGGACAGGGAACAGGATGAGCAGTTCTTC.

The chain couples TRBV5-4 to TRBJ2-3; a weak D match, TRBD2 (7 bases). From germline, CDR1 is SGHNT and CDR2 YYREEE (reference sequence). This CDR3 is 16 amino acids long. Trimming shortened V by 0 bases and J by 3 bases, and 14 bases separated the two germline ends. The CDR3 bases are TGTGCCAGCAGCTTGGCGGGGGGCGCTCAGACAGATACGCAGTATTTT. Its translation is CASSLAGGAQTDTQYF.

This chain joins TRBV9 and TRBJ2-1; D may be TRBD2 (7 bases). Germline V lookup: CDR1 SGDLS, CDR2 YYNGEE. The CDR3 loop spans 14 amino acids. V was pared by 4 bases and J by 8 bases, with 16 bases between. CDR3 loop: CASSLGAGADEQFF. The CDR3 nucleotides are TGTGCCAGCAGCCTAGGGGCGGGGGCCGATGAGCAGTTCTTC.

The genes are TRBV10-1 and TRBJ1-2; 8 bases match TRBD1. Looked up from germline, CDR1 is WNHNN and CDR2 is SYGVQD (reference sequence). With V trimmed by 5 bases and J by 0 bases, 5 bases remained unmatched. The CDR3 has 15 amino acids. The CDR3 protein is CASSSGTGSNYGYTF. CDR3 nucleotides: TGCGCCAGCAGTTCCGGGACAGGTTCTAACTATGGCTACACCTTC.

The chain recombines TRBV28 with TRBJ1-2; weak D call: TRBD1 (5 bases). The CDR3 sequence is 12 residues long. Between the trimmed V and J ends, which lost 2 bases and 8 bases, there was a span of 9 bases. Germline V gives CDR1 MDHEN, CDR2 SYDVKM. CDR3 region: CASSLQGYGYTF. The CDR3 DNA sequence: TGTGCCAGCAGTTTACAGGGTTACGGCTACACCTTC.

In DNA, the CDR3 is TGTGCCTGGATCGGGGGGCGAATCACTGAAGCTTTCTTT. As protein: CAWIGGRITEAFF. V gene TRBV30 combines with J gene TRBJ1-1; D might be TRBD1 (6 bases). The germline V gene encodes CDR1 GTSNPN and CDR2 SVGIG (reference sequence). The CDR3 is 13 residues long. The ends were cut back, 4 bases at V and 4 bases at J, with 13 bases in the middle.

The chain combines TRBV15 with TRBJ1-2, with 9 bases fitting TRBD1. The junction had 1 base not matched to a gene; V was cut back by 3 bases and J by 2 bases. The CDR3 is 14 residues long. The V gene's germline CDR1 is LNHNV and CDR2 YYDKDF (reference sequence). CDR3 sequence: CATSSDRGNYGYTF. CDR3 coding DNA: TGTGCCACCAGCAGTGACAGGGGGAACTATGGCTACACCTTC.

This clone was seen a single time. This rearrangement joins TRBV7-8 to TRBJ2-1; D may be TRBD1 (6 bases). The V end lost 5 bases, the J end lost 12 bases, and 20 bases lay between the germline ends. The CDR3 is 14 amino acids. CDR1 and CDR2 (germline): SGHVS, FQNEAQ. The CDR3 DNA reads as TGTGCCAGCAGCCCTACCCGGACAGATCCCAGGCAGTTCTTC. Encoded protein: CASSPTRTDPRQFF.

The J gene is TRBJ2-2, the V gene TRBV28, with 7 bases lining up with TRBD1. J was trimmed by 8 bases and V by 3 bases; bases with no gene match: 6. Germline CDR1 is MDHEN and CDR2 is SYDVKM. There are 14 residues in the CDR3. In nucleotides, the CDR3 is TGTGCCAGCAGTTTTTTGGACAGGCCGGGGGAGCTGTTTTTT. Translation: CASSFLDRPGELFF.

This clone has only a few counts. The rearrangement uses TRBV7-2 and TRBJ1-2; 9 bases map to TRBD1. This CDR3 is 16 amino acids long. Trimming cost V 5 bases and J 8 bases; bases outside gene matches: 15. The germline gives CDR1 SGHTA, CDR2 FQGNSA. CDR3 residues: CASSIRQGVRTGGYTF. The CDR3 region has the DNA TGTGCCAGCAGCATCAGACAGGGGGTGAGGACCGGAGGCTACACCTTC. Drawing the rest from reference TRBV7-2 and TRBJ1-2, the complete variable domain is GAGVSQSPSNKVTEKGKDVELRCDPISGHTALYWYRQSLGQGLEFLIYFQGNSAPDKSGLPSDRFSAERTGGSVSTLTIQRTQQEDSAVYLCASSIRQGVRTGGYTFGSGTRLTVV.

This clone is deemed medium-sized. The gene calls are TRBV24-1 and TRBJ2-3; weak D call: TRBD2 (5 bases). CDR3 length: 16 residues. V was trimmed by 4 bases and J by 4 bases, leaving 17 bases between them. Germline CDR1 is KGHDR and CDR2 is SFDVKD. The CDR3 coding sequence is TGTGCCACCAGTGACTCGCTAGCAGATGGGGCAGATACGCAGTATTTT. Translating gives CATSDSLADGADTQYF.

The chain has TRBV5-4 and TRBJ2-6; D is perhaps TRBD1 (5 bases). CDR3 length: 17 amino acids. The germline CDR1 and CDR2 sequences are SGHNT and YYREEE (reference sequence). Trimming stripped 0 bases from V and 0 bases from J, with 10 bases between. This CDR3 reads CASSLEGRASGANVLTF. The CDR3 DNA sequence: TGTGCCAGCAGCTTGGAGGGCAGGGCCTCTGGGGCCAACGTCCTGACTTTC.

CDR3 bases: TGTGCCAGCAGCCACCCCGGACTAGCGGGGGGCCACACCGGGGAGCTGTTTTTT. It specifies CASSHPGLAGGHTGELFF. V and J are TRBV7-6 and TRBJ2-2, with TRBD2 matching 14 bases. This CDR3 contains 18 residues. From germline, CDR1 is SGHVS and CDR2 FNYEAQ. V dropped 5 bases and J dropped 3; count of bases not matched to a gene: 8.

This chain uses TRBV25-1 with TRBJ2-3, with D uncertain. With 1 base removed from V and 0 bases from J, the gap between germline ends came to 11 bases. This CDR3 contains 16 residues. The germline CDR1 and CDR2 sequences are MGHDK and SYGVNS. CDR3 coding DNA: TGTGCCAGCAGTGAATTCGCGCAGGCTAGCACAGATACGCAGTATTTT. This gives the protein CASSEFAQASTDTQYF.

V gene TRBV30 combines with J gene TRBJ1-1; tentative D call: TRBD1 (6 bases). CDR1 and CDR2 (germline): GTSNPN, SVGIG (reference sequence). The V and J ends lost 5 bases and 1 base respectively, with 11 bases between them. This CDR3 is built from 13 residues. DNA for the CDR3: TGTGCCTGGTATCTGACAGGGAACACTGAAGCTTTCTTT. Translating gives CAWYLTGNTEAFF.

The V and J genes are TRBV18 and TRBJ2-2, with a weak D call TRBD1 (6 bases). The V end lost 6 bases, the J end lost 5 bases, and 19 bases lay between the germline ends. This CDR3 has 16 amino acids. Germline-derived CDR1 and CDR2 are KGHSH and LQKENI. The CDR3 loop is CASSFKPIQGTGELFF. For the CDR3, the DNA is TGTGCCAGCTCCTTCAAACCGATACAGGGAACCGGGGAGCTGTTTTTT.

The rearrangement uses TRBV12-5 and TRBJ1-1; a possible D gene is TRBD1 (5 bases). From germline, CDR1 is LGHNT and CDR2 FRNRAP. The CDR3 spans 14 residues. V was trimmed by 0 bases and J by 3 bases, leaving 8 bases between them. The CDR3 is CASGLVIGDTEAFF. The CDR3 nucleotides read TGTGCTAGTGGTTTGGTGATAGGGGACACTGAAGCTTTCTTT.

This rearrangement joins TRBV5-4 to TRBJ1-1; the D gene is possibly TRBD1 (6 bases). This CDR3 is 15 amino acids long. In germline, CDR1 is SGHNT, CDR2 YYREEE (reference sequence). Deletions cut 2 bases from V and 4 bases from J, with 15 bases between. CDR3 in amino acids: CASSFEQGVGTEAFF. As DNA, the CDR3 is TGTGCCAGCAGCTTCGAACAGGGTGTGGGCACTGAAGCTTTCTTT. The full variable domain, its missing parts supplied by reference TRBV5-4 and TRBJ1-1, is ETGVTQSPTHLIKTRGQQVTLRCSSQSGHNTVSWYQQALGQGPQFIFQYYREEENGRGNFPPRFSGLQFPNYSSELNVNALELDDSALYLCASSFEQGVGTEAFFGQGTRLTVV.

V is TRBV19 and J is TRBJ1-3; D is possibly TRBD1 (6 bases). The CDR3 is made up of 15 amino acids. V was trimmed by 3 bases and J by 2 bases, leaving 11 bases between them. In germline, CDR1 is LNHDA, CDR2 SQIVND (reference sequence). The CDR3 region has the DNA TGTGCCAGTAGTATCCTGGGGGCTGCTGGAAACACCATATATTTT. Its translation: CASSILGAAGNTIYF.

This sequence joins TRBV27 and TRBJ2-1; possibly TRBD2 for D (6 bases). Germline V gene data show CDR1 as MNHEY and CDR2 as SMNVEV (reference sequence). This CDR3 region has 15 residues. Trimming stripped 4 bases from V and 0 bases from J, with 10 bases between. Written as DNA, the CDR3 is TGTGCCAGCAGTTCCAGCGGGTCCTCCTACAATGAGCAGTTCTTC. Amino acid sequence: CASSSSGSSYNEQFF.

The J gene is TRBJ2-7, the V gene TRBV19; tentative D call: TRBD2 (6 bases). The germline CDR1 and CDR2 sequences are LNHDA and SQIVND (reference sequence). This CDR3 comprises 14 residues. Trimming stripped 5 bases from V and 9 bases from J, with 20 bases between. The CDR3 DNA follows: TGTGCCAGTAGTCTGGGACTGCTTATCGCGGGGCAGTACTTC. It yields the protein CASSLGLLIAGQYF.

This clone was observed once. This chain connects TRBV9 to TRBJ1-1; no reliable D call. CDR3 size: 15 residues. The V end was cut by 0 bases, the J end by 2 bases, with 11 bases between. The germline CDR1 and CDR2 sequences are SGDLS and YYNGEE. CDR3 loop: CASSVDPRGNTEAFF. CDR3 coding DNA: TGTGCCAGCAGCGTAGACCCGAGAGGAAACACTGAAGCTTTCTTT. Looking up the rest from reference TRBV9 and TRBJ1-1 gives the full variable domain: DSGVTQTPKHLITATGQRVTLRCSPRSGDLSVYWYQQSLDQGLQFLIQYYNGEERAKGNILERFSAQQFPDLHSELNLSSLELGDSALYFCASSVDPRGNTEAFFGQGTRLTVV.

CDR3 DNA sequence: TGTGCCAGCAGCCCTCCGCGGCAAAATGAGCAGTTCTTC. It codes for CASSPPRQNEQFF. The chain employs TRBV9 and TRBJ2-1; D remains unclear. The germline V gene has CDR1 SGDLS and CDR2 YYNGEE. With 4 bases removed from V and 7 bases from J, the gap between germline ends came to 12 bases. The CDR3 consists of 13 residues. Full variable domain (outside the CDR3, taken from reference TRBV9 and TRBJ2-1): DSGVTQTPKHLITATGQRVTLRCSPRSGDLSVYWYQQSLDQGLQFLIQYYNGEERAKGNILERFSAQQFPDLHSELNLSSLELGDSALYFCASSPPRQNEQFFGPGTRLTVL.

The CDR3 here is CASSPGGVEQYF. Here the CDR3 DNA reads TGTGCCAGCTCACCGGGCGGGGTCGAGCAGTACTTC. The V and J genes are TRBV18 and TRBJ2-7; TRBD2 might be the D (6 bases). V was trimmed by 3 bases and J by 6 bases, leaving 9 bases between them. Germline assignment: CDR1 KGHSH and CDR2 LQKENI. This CDR3 has 12 amino acids.